This passage covers 2 T cell receptor beta chains from one sample sequenced in a study of T cells in Graves' hyperthyroidism and ophthalmopathy. From RNA transcripts, TCR beta CDR3 regions were amplified. TCR CDR3 regions were first amplified by RT-PCR with HTBI primers. Each CDR3 protein is one row after TCRdb ran MiXCR on the multiplex PCR reads. The top ten hold about 5% of the sample, which has approximately 420,000 distinct CDR3 sequences, around 15% seen once. Specimen: blood. The source of these receptors is a woman between 18 and 30 years old with Graves' hyperthyroidism.

This clonotype has a count of ten or more. The V and J genes are TRBV30 and TRBJ1-2; D not resolved. Per germline, CDR1 GTSNPN and CDR2 SVGIG (reference sequence). Trimming took off 5 bases at V and 4 bases at J, with 8 bases between the two ends. The CDR3 sequence is 11 residues long. In DNA, the CDR3 is TGTGCCTGGCTCGTGGGCTATGGCTACACCTTC. Translation: CAWLVGYGYTF. Full variable domain (rest looked up from reference TRBV30 and TRBJ1-2): SQTIHQWPATLVQPVGSPLSLECTVEGTSNPNLYWYRQAAGRGLQLLFYSVGIGQISSEVPQNLSASRPQDRQFILSSKKLLLSDSGFYLCAWLVGYGYTFGSGTRLTVV.

In this sample, this clonotype turned up many times. This chain links TRBV18 with TRBJ2-1, with 8 bases identical to TRBD1. V trimming: 3 bases; J trimming: 2 bases; junction bases outside the gene matches: 6. CDR1 and CDR2 (germline): KGHSH, LQKENI. This CDR3 is 16 amino acids long. Here the CDR3 reads CASSPPTGATYNEQFF. The CDR3 nucleotides are TGTGCCAGCTCACCCCCGACAGGGGCTACCTACAATGAGCAGTTCTTC.